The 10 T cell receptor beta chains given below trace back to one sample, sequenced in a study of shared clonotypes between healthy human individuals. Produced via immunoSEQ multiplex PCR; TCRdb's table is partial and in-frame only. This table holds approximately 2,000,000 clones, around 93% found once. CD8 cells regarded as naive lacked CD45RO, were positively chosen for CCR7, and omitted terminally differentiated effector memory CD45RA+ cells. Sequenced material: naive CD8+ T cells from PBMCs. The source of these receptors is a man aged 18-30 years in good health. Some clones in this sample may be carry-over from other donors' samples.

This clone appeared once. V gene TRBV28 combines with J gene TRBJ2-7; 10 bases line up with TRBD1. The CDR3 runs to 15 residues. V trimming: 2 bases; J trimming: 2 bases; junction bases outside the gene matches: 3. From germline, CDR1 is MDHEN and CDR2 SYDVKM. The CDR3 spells CASSLGQGGPYEQYF. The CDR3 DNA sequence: TGTGCCAGCAGTTTAGGACAGGGGGGCCCCTACGAGCAGTACTTC.

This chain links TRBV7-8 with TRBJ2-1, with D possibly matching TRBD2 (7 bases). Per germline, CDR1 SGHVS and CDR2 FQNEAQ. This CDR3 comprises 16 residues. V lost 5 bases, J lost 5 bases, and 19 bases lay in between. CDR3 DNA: TGTGCCAGCAGCCCCCTGGCGGGGGCGCCCAACAATGAGCAGTTCTTC. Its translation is CASSPLAGAPNNEQFF.

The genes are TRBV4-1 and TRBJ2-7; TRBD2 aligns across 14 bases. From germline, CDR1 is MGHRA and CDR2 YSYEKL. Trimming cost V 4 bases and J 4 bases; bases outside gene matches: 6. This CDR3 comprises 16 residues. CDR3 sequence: CASSPGTSGSRYEQYF. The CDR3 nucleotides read TGCGCCAGCAGCCCCGGGACTAGCGGGAGTCGGTACGAGCAGTACTTC.

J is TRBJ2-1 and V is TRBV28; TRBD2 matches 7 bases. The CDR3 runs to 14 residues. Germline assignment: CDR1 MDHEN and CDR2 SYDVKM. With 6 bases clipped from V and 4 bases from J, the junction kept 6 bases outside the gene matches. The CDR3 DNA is TGTGCCAGCAGAAGGCTAGCGGATTACAATGAGCAGTTCTTC. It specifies CASRRLADYNEQFF.

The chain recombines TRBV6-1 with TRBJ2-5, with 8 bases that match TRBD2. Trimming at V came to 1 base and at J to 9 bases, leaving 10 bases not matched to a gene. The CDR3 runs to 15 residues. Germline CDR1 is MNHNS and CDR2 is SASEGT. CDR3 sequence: CASSEGGRPGGAQYF. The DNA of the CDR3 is TGTGCCAGCAGTGAAGGCGGGAGGCCCGGCGGGGCCCAGTACTTC.

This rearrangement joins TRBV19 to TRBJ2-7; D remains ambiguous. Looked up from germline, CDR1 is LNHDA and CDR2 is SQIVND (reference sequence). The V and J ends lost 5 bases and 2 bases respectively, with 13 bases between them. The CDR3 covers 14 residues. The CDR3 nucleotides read TGTGCCAGTAGTTCAAGGGCCGCTACCTACGAGCAGTACTTC. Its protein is CASSSRAATYEQYF.

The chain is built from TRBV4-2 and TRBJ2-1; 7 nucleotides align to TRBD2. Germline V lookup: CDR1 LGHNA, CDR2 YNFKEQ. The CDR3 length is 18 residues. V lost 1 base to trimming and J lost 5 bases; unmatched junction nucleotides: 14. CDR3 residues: CASSQGPSGGRFNNEQFF. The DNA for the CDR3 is TGTGCCAGCAGCCAAGGCCCCTCCGGCGGGAGATTTAACAATGAGCAGTTCTTC.

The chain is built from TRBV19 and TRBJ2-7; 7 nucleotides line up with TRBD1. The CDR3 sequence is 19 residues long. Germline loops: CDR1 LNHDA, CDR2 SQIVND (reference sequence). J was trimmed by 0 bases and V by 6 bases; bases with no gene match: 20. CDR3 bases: TGTGCCAGTAGCCCATGGGACGAACCCGACAGGGCGATCTCCTACGAGCAGTACTTC. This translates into CASSPWDEPDRAISYEQYF.

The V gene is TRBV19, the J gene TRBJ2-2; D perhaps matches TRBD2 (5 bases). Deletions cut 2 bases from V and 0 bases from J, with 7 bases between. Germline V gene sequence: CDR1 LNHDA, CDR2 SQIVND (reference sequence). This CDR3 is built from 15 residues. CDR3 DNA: TGTGCCAGTAGTATAATGGGAGCGAACACCGGGGAGCTGTTTTTT. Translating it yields CASSIMGANTGELFF.

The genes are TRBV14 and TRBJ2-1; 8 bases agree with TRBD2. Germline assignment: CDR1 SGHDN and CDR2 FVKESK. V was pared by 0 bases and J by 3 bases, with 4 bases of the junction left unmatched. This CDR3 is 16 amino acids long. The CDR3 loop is CASSQEAGEGYNEQFF. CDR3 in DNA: TGTGCCAGCAGCCAAGAAGCGGGAGAGGGCTACAATGAGCAGTTCTTC.